The rows below give T cell receptor beta chains drawn from one sample of a study of vaccination effects on CD4 cells after COVID-19. The antigens of these receptors remain unknown. Profiling relied on immunoSEQ multiplex PCR, and the TCRdb table lists in-frame clones only, not all of them. Of tens of thousands of clones listed, approximately 69% are singletons. Source: CD4+ T cells from PBMCs cultured with SARS-CoV-2 spike peptides, taken before COVID-19 vaccination. The origin of the receptors is a human donor who received a COVID-19 vaccine. Each CDR3 is given with its conserved first and last residue. A D gene is named only where the DNA matches it firmly. Rows give clone size only sometimes, using once, few, many, or a class for an expanded clone.

TRBD2,TRBJ2-1,once,TRBV7-6,TGTGCCAGCAGACATACGGGGGGGCCGCGAAATGAGCAGTTCTTC,CASRHTGGPRNEQFF
TRBD1,TRBJ2-7,.,TRBV2,TGTGCCAGCGGGTGGGGACAGCCCTCGGAGCAGTACTTC,CASGWGQPSEQYF
.,TRBJ2-5,once,TRBV21-1,TGTGCCAGCAGCGCAAAAAGTCCGGAGTATTATGGGTTTGCGGGGGAAGAGACCCAGTACTTC,CASSAKSPEYYGFAGEETQYF
.,TRBJ1-6,.,TRBV7-2,TGTGCCAGCAGCTTAGGGGAGGGTTTCTATAATTCACCCCTCCACTTT,CASSLGEGFYNSPLHF
.,TRBJ2-5,.,TRBV27,TGTGCCAGCAGTTTCCGGGGTGAGACCCAGTACTTC,CASSFRGETQYF
.,TRBJ2-5,.,TRBV4-1,TGCGCCAGCAGCCAAGTCTCACGGAATCAAGAGACCCAGTACTTC,CASSQVSRNQETQYF
TRBD2,TRBJ2-1,.,TRBV7-2,TGTGCCAGCGCCGGGAGGGGACTCGGGAATGAGCAGTTCTTC,CASAGRGLGNEQFF
.,TRBJ2-5,once,TRBV19,TGTGCCAGTAGTAGGACTTTTTACCAAGAGACCCAGTACTTC,CASSRTFYQETQYF
.,TRBJ2-2,once,TRBV12-5,TGTGCTAGTGGTTCAACCGGACGGACGGACACCGGGGAGCTGTTTTTT,CASGSTGRTDTGELFF
TRBD2,TRBJ2-1,once,TRBV19,TGTGCCAGTAACCCCGCGACTAGCGGGGGGTACAATGAGCAGTTCTTC,CASNPATSGGYNEQFF
TRBD2,TRBJ2-3,.,TRBV30,TGTGCCTGGAGTGCTGGGACTAGCGGGACCACAGATACGCAGTATTTT,CAWSAGTSGTTDTQYF
.,TRBJ1-1,few,TRBV6-4,TGTGCCAGCAGCTCTCACCAATCAAGGAAGAACACTGAAGCTTTCTTT,CASSSHQSRKNTEAFF
.,TRBJ1-2,.,TRBV6-4,TGTGCCAGCAGGGGGCTCTTAAGGCGCTTGAACTATGGCTACACCTTC,CASRGLLRRLNYGYTF
.,TRBJ2-1,few,TRBV4-1,TGCGCCAGCAGCCCGAGGAGTTACAGGGATTACAATGAGCAGTTCTTC,CASSPRSYRDYNEQFF